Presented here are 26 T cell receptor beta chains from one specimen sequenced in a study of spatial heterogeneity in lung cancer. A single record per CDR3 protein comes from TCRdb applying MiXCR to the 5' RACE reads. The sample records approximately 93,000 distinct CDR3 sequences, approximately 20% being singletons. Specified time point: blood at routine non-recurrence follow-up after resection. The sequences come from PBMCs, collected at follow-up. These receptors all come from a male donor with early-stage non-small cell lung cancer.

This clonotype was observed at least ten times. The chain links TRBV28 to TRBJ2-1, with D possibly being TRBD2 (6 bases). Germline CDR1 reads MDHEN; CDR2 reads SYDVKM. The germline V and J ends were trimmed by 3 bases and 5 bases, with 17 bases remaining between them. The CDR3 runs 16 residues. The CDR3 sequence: CASSFIGAGSDNEQFF. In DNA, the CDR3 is TGTGCCAGCAGTTTTATTGGTGCGGGGAGTGACAATGAGCAGTTCTTC.

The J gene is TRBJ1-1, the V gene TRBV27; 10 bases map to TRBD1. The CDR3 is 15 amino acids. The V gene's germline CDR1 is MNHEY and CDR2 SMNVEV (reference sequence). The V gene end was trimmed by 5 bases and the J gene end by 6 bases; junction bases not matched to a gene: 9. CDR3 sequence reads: CASSTTGGLGSEAFF. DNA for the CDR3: TGTGCCAGCAGTACGACAGGGGGCTTAGGATCTGAAGCTTTCTTT.

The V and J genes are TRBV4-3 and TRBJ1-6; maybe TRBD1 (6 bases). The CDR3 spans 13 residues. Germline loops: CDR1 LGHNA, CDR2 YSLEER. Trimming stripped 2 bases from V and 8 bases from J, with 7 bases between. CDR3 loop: CASSQYRDSPLHF. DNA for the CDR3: TGCGCCAGCAGCCAATACAGGGATTCACCCCTCCACTTT.

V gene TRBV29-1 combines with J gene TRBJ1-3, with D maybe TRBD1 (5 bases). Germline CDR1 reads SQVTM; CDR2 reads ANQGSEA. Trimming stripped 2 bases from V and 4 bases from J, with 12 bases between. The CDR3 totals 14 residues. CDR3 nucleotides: TGCAGCGTTGAATTGGCAGGGTCCGGAAACACCATATATTTT. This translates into CSVELAGSGNTIYF.

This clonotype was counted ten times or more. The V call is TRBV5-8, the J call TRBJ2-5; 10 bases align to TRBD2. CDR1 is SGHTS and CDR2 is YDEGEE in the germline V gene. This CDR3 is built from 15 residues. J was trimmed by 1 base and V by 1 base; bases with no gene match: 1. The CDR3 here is CASSLLAGAQETQYF. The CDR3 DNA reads TGTGCCAGCAGCTTGCTAGCGGGGGCCCAAGAGACCCAGTACTTC.

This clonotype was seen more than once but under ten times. CDR3 coding DNA: TGTGCCAGCAGCGTGACGGACAGTTCTGCGGGGGGCAATGAGCAGTTCTTC. Translated, it gives CASSVTDSSAGGNEQFF. The chain recombines TRBV9 with TRBJ2-1; 8 bases align to TRBD2. Per germline, CDR1 SGDLS and CDR2 YYNGEE. V lost 2 bases to trimming and J lost 6 bases; unmatched junction nucleotides: 13. This CDR3 region has 17 residues.

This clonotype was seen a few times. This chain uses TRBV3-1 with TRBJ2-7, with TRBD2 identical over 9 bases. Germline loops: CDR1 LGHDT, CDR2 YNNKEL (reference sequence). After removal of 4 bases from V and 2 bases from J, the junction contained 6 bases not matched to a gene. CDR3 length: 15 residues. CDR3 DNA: TGTGCCAGCAGCCTCCGACTAGCGGTGACCTACGAGCAGTACTTC. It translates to CASSLRLAVTYEQYF.

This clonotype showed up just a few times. The CDR3 nucleotides read TGCGCCAGCAGCCAAGGATTCGGCGGGGGCATACAAGAGACCCAGTACTTC. This translates into CASSQGFGGGIQETQYF. The chain uses TRBV4-3 and TRBJ2-5, with TRBD2 as a possible D gene (7 bases). Trimming stripped 1 base from V and 2 bases from J, with 17 bases between. The germline V gene encodes CDR1 LGHNA and CDR2 YSLEER. This CDR3 has 17 amino acids.

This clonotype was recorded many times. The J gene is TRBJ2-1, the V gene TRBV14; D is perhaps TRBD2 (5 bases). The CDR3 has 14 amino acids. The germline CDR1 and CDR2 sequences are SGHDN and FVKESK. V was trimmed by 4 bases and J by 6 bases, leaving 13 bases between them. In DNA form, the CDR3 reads TGTGCCAGCAGCCGGAATAGCGCCATCAATGAGCAGTTCTTC. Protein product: CASSRNSAINEQFF.

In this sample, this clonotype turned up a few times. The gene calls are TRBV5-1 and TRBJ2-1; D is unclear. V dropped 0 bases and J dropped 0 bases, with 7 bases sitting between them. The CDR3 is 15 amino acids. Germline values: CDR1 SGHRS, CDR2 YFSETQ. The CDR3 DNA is TGCGCCAGCAGCTTGGCCAGGAGCTCCTACAATGAGCAGTTCTTC. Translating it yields CASSLARSSYNEQFF.

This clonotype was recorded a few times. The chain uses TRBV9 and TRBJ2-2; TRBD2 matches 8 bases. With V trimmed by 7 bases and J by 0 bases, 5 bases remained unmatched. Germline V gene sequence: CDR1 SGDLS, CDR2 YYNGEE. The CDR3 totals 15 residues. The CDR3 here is CASSPGLANTGELFF. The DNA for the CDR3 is TGTGCCAGCTCGCCGGGACTAGCGAACACCGGGGAGCTGTTTTTT.

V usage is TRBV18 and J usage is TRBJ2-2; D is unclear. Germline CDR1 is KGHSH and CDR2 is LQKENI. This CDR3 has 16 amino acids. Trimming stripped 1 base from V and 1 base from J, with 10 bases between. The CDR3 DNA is TGTGCCAGCTCACCACAGGGCGGCCGGAACACCGGGGAGCTGTTTTTT. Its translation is CASSPQGGRNTGELFF.

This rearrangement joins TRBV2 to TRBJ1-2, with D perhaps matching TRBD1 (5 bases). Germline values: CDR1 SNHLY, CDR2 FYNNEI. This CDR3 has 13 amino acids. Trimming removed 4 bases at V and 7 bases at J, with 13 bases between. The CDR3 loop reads CASSGVRGGGYTF. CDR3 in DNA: TGTGCCAGCAGTGGGGTCCGGGGCGGTGGCTACACCTTC.

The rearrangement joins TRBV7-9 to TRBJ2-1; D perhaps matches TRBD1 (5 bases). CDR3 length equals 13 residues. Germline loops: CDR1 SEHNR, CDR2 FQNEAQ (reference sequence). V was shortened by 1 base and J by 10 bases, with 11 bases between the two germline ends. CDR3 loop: CASSLEGSVEQFF. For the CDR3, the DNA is TGTGCCAGCAGCTTAGAGGGGTCAGTCGAGCAGTTCTTC.

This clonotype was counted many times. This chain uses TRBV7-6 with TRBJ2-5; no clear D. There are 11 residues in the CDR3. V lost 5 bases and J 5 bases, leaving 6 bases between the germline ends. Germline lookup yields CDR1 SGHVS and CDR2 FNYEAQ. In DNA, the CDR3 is TGTGCCAGCAGCCTCCAGGAGACCCAGTACTTC. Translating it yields CASSLQETQYF.

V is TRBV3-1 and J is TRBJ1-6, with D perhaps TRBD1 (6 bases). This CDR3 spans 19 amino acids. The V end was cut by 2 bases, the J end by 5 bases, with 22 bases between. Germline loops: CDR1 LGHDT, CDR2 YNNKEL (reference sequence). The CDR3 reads CASSQKKGVYSGDNSPLHF. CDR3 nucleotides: TGTGCCAGCAGCCAAAAGAAAGGTGTTTACTCAGGGGATAATTCACCCCTCCACTTT.

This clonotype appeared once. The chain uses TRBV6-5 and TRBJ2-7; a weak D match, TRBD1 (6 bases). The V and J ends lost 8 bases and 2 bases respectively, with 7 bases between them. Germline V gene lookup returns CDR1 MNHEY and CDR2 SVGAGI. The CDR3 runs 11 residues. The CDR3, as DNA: TGTGCCAGCGGACAGACCTACGAGCAGTACGTC. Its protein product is CASGQTYEQYV.

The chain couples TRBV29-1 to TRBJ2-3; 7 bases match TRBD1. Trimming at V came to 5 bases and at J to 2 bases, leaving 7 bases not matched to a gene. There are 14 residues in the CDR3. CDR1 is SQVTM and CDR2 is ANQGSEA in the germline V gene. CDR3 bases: TGCAGCGTTACTGGGACAGCTAACACAGATACGCAGTATTTT. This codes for CSVTGTANTDTQYF.

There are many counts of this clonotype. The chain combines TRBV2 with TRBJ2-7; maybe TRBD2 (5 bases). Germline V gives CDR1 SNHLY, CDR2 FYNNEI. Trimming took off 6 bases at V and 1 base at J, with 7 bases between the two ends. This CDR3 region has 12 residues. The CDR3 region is CASREGSYEQYF. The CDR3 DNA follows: TGTGCCAGCAGAGAGGGATCCTACGAGCAGTACTTC.

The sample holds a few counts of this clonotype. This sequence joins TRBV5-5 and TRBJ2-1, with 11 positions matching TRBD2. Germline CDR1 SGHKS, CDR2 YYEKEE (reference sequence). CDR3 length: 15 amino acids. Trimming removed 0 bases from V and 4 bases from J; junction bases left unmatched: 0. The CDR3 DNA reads TGTGCCAGCAGCTTGGGACTAGCGGGGTACAATGAGCAGTTCTTC. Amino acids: CASSLGLAGYNEQFF.

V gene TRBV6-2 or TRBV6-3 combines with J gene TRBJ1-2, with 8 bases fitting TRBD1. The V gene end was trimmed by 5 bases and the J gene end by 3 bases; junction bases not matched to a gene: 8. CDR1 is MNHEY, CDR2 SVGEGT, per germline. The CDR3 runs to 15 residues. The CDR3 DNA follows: TGTGCCAGCAGTCACCGGACAGGGATGTACTATGGCTACACCTTC. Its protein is CASSHRTGMYYGYTF.

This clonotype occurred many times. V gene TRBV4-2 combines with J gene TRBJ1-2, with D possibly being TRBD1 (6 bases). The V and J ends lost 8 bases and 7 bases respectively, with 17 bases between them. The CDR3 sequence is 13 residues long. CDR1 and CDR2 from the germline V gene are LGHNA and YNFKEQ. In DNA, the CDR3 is TGTGCCAGCTGGGGGGGCGGGCGCTCTGGCTACACCTTC. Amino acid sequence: CASWGGGRSGYTF.

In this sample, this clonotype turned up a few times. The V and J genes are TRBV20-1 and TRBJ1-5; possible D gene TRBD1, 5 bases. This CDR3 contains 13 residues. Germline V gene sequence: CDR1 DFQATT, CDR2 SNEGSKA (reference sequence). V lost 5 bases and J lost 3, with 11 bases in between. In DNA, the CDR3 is TGCAGTGCTGTAAGGGGTGACAATCAGCCCCAGCATTTT. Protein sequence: CSAVRGDNQPQHF.

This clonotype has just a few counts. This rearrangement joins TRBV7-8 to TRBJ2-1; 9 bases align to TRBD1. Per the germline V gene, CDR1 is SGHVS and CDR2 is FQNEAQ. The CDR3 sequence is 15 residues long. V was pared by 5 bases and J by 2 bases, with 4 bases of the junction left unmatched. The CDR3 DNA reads TGTGCCAGCAGCGCGGACAGGGGAACCTACAATGAGCAGTTCTTC. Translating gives CASSADRGTYNEQFF.

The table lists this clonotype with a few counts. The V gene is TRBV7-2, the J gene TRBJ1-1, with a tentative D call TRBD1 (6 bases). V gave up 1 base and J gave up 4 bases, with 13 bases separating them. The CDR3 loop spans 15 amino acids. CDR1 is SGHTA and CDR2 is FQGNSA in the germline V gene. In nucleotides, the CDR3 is TGTGCCAGCAGCTTAGTGGCAGGGGATATCACTGAAGCTTTCTTT. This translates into CASSLVAGDITEAFF.

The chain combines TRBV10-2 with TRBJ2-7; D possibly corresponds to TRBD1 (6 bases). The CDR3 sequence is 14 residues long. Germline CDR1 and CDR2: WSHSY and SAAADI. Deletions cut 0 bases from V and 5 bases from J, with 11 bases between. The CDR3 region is CASSESAGAHEQYV. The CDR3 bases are TGCGCCAGCAGTGAGTCCGCAGGGGCCCACGAGCAGTACGTC.